The source of this T cell receptor beta chain is a study of blood T cell repertoires in COVID-19. Study context: The United States, Italy and Spain provided the acute and convalescent COVID-19 samples. Sources were T cells, B-cell-depleted T cells, or PBMCs; the material itself was cDNA or gDNA.

This clone came up once. In the study's own analysis: It was from reference gene primer amplification that nucleated cell counts were estimated. Sequencing was performed with immunoSEQ multiplex PCR; in TCRdb, only in-frame clones are kept and a portion is missing. The DNA gave D and trimming, while V, J and clone size come from that table. The sample has approximately 120,000 clones; 75% to 90% are singletons. The CDR3 spans 15 residues. CDR1 and CDR2 (germline): SGDLS, YYNGEE. V trimming: 5 bases; J trimming: 3 bases; junction bases outside the gene matches: 7. The chain couples TRBV9 to TRBJ1-4; 7 bases line up with TRBD1. This sequence was found in a human donor in a cohort sampled during active COVID-19. Sequenced material: peripheral blood. The CDR3 DNA follows: TGTGCCAGCAGTCCCGAGGGGGCACCTAATGAAAAACTGTTTTTT. Translated, it gives CASSPEGAPNEKLFF.